This TCR beta chain appears in the sequencing data of a study of tumor and adjacent non-tumor tissue in lung cancer. Turning to the study itself: The cohort had 12 to 13 adenocarcinoma, a couple of squamous cell and 1 small cell patients.

Study-level results: Top 100 clones took a larger repertoire share in normal lung. Patients with more diverse tumor TCRs had worse survival. Significantly higher TCR diversity was found in tumor than normal lung.

The CDR3 is 16 amino acids. CDR1 and CDR2 (germline): MNHEY, SVGAGI. After removal of 5 bases from V and 6 bases from J, the junction contained 9 bases not matched to a gene. The library came from three nested PCR rounds adapted from ARM-PCR protocols. MiXCR, run by TCRdb on the multiplex PCR reads, gives a single entry per CDR3 protein. The sample shows under 150,000 distinct CDR3 sequences, around two thirds of them seen only once. On this clonotype: The antigen remains unidentified.

No cell sorting was done before RNA was extracted from the tissue. The clonotype was recovered from a man between 60 and 70 years old with small cell lung cancer. The J gene is TRBJ2-3, the V gene TRBV6-5, with 12 positions matching TRBD1. The sample consisted of lung tumor tissue. CDR3 DNA sequence: TGTGCCAGCAGTGAGCTTCCGGGACAGGGGGCGGATACGCAGTATTTT. Amino acids: CASSELPGQGADTQYF.